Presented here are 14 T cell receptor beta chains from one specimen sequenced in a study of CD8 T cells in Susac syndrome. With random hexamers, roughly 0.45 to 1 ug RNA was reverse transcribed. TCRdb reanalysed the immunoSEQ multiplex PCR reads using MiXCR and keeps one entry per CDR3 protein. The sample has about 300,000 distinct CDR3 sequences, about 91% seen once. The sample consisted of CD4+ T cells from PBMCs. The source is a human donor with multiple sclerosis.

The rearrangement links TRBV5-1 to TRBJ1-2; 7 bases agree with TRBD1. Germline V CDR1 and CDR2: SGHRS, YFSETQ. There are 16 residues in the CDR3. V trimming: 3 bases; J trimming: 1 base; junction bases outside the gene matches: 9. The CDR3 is CASSSGQHNLNYGYTF. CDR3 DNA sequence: TGCGCCAGCAGCTCGGGACAGCACAATCTTAACTATGGCTACACCTTC.

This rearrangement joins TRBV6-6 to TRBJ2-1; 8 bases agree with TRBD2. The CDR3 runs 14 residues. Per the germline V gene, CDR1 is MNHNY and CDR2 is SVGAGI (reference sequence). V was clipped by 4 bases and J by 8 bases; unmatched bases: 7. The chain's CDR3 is CASSSTTGRDEQFF. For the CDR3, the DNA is TGTGCCAGCAGTTCTACTACCGGGAGGGATGAGCAGTTCTTC.

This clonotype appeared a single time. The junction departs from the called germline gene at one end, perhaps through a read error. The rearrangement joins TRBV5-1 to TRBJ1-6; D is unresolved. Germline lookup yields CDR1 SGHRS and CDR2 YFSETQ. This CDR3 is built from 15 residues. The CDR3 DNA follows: TGCGCCAGCACCTTGGACGGAGGAGATAATTCACCCCTCCACTTT. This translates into CASTLDGGDNSPLHF.

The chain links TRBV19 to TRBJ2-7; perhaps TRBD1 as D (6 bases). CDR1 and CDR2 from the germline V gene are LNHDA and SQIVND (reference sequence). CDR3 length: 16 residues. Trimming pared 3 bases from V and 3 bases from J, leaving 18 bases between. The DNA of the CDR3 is TGTGCCAGTAGTATCCTCCCGCCGGGACAAGGCTACGAGCAGTACTTC. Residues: CASSILPPGQGYEQYF.

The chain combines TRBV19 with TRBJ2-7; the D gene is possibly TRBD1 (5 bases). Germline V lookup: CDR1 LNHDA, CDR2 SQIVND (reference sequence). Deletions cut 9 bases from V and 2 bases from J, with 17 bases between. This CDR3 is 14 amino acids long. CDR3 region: CASRSSRGTYEQYF. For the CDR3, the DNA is TGTGCCAGCAGATCTTCTAGGGGAACCTACGAGCAGTACTTC.

This CDR3 reads CASSKTGFVRSNQPQHF. CDR3 sequence (DNA): TGTGCCAGCAGTAAGACAGGGTTTGTAAGAAGCAATCAGCCCCAGCATTTT. V and J are TRBV2 and TRBJ1-5, with 7 bases matching TRBD1. The germline V gene has CDR1 SNHLY and CDR2 FYNNEI. Losses at the gene ends were 5 bases for V and 1 base for J; bases not matched to a gene: 11. The CDR3 is made up of 17 amino acids.

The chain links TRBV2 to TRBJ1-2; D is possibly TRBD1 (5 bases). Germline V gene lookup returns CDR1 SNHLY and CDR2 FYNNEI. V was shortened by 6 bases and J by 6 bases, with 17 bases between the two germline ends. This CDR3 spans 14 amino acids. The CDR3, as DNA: TGTGCCAGCAGACACCCCGGCAGGGCGGATGGCTACACCTTC. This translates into CASRHPGRADGYTF.

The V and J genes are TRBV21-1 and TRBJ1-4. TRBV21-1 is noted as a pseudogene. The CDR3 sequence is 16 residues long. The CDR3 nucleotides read TGTGCCAGCAGCAAAGGGACTGGCAGGCGTAATGAAAAACTGTTTTTT. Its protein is CASSKGTGRRNEKLFF.

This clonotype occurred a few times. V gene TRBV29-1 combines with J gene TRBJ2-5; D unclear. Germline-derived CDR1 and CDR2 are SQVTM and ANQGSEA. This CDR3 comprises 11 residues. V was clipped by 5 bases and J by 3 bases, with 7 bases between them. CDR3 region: CSVRVKETQYF. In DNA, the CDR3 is TGCAGCGTTCGGGTGAAAGAGACCCAGTACTTC.

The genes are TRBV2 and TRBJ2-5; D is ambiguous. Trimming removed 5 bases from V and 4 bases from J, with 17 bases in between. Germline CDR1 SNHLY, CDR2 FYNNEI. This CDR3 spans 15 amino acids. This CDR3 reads CASSRRRDLGETQYF. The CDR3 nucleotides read TGTGCCAGCAGTAGACGGCGCGATCTGGGAGAGACCCAGTACTTC.

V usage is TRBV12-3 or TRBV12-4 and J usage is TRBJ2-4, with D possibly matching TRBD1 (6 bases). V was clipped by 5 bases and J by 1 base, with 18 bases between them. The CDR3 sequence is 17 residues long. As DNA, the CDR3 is TGTGCCAGCAGTATAAGAGGGGGATCGGGGGCCAAAAACATTCAGTACTTC. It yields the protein CASSIRGGSGAKNIQYF.

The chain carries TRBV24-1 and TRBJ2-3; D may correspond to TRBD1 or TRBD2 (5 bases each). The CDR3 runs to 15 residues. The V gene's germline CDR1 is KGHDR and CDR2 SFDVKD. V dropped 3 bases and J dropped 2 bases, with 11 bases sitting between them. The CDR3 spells CATSDAGTATDTQYF. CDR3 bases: TGTGCCACCAGTGATGCCGGGACCGCCACAGATACGCAGTATTTT.

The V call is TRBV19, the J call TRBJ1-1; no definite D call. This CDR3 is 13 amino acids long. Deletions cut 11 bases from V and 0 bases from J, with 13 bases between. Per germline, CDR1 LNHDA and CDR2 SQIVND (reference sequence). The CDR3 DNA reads TGTGCCTCGCGGGTACTTATGAACACTGAAGCTTTCTTT. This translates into CASRVLMNTEAFF.

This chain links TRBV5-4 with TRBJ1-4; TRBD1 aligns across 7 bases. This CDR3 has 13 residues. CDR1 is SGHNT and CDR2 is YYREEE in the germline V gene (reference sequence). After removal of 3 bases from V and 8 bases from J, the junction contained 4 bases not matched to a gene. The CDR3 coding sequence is TGTGCCAGCAGCTCCGGGACAGAAGAAAAACTGTTTTTT. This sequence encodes CASSSGTEEKLFF.